The next 27 T cell receptor beta chains were all read from a single sample in a study of T-cell reconstitution after alpha-beta-depleted transplantation in children. Unique molecular identifiers were incorporated when the TCRbeta library was constructed. TCRdb redid the calling of the PCR reads with MiXCR, one entry per CDR3 protein. Of 230,000 or so distinct CDR3 sequences in the sample, 12% were seen once. The sequencing here drew on PBMCs from the stem cell graft donor, taken from the stem cell graft. Every receptor here comes from a human donor who donated a stem cell graft to a child with acute lymphoblastic leukemia.

The V gene is TRBV7-9, the J gene TRBJ2-7, with D possibly TRBD2 on 6 matching bases. This CDR3 is 13 amino acids long. V was trimmed by 4 bases and J by 3 bases, leaving 10 bases between them. Germline values: CDR1 SEHNR, CDR2 FQNEAQ (reference sequence). The chain's CDR3 is CASSSGLYYEQYF. In nucleotides, the CDR3 is TGTGCCAGCAGCTCGGGACTTTACTACGAGCAGTACTTC.

This clonotype was seen at least ten times. V and J are TRBV2 and TRBJ2-6; 8 positions match TRBD1. This CDR3 region has 15 residues. V lost 6 bases to trimming and J lost 3 bases; unmatched junction nucleotides: 4. Germline V gene data show CDR1 as SNHLY and CDR2 as FYNNEI. The CDR3 is CASRTGAGGANVLTF. As DNA, the CDR3 is TGTGCCAGCAGGACAGGGGCTGGTGGGGCCAACGTCCTGACTTTC.

This clonotype was recorded at least ten times. The chain recombines TRBV24-1 with TRBJ1-2, with D perhaps matching TRBD1 (5 bases). This CDR3 is 13 amino acids long. Looked up from germline, CDR1 is KGHDR and CDR2 is SFDVKD. V shed 4 bases and J shed 4 bases, with 9 bases lying between them. CDR3 sequence reads: CATSDPGTYGYTF. The CDR3 nucleotides are TGTGCCACCAGTGACCCCGGGACCTATGGCTACACCTTC.

At least ten counts were recorded for this clonotype. The V gene is TRBV12-3 or TRBV12-4, the J gene TRBJ2-1, with 9 bases lining up with TRBD1. The CDR3 is 14 amino acids. Losses at the gene ends were 4 bases for V and 7 bases for J; bases not matched to a gene: 5. The CDR3 region has the DNA TGTGCCAGCAGTTGGACAGGGGCTAGAAATGAGCAGTTCTTC. It specifies CASSWTGARNEQFF.

Ten or more counts support this clonotype. V gene TRBV7-2 combines with J gene TRBJ1-5; the D gene is possibly TRBD1 (5 bases). Trimming left V 1 base short and J 7 bases short, with 17 bases between. The CDR3 has 16 residues. CDR1 and CDR2 (germline): SGHTA, FQGNSA. The CDR3 coding sequence is TGTGCCAGCAGCTTAGACGTAGGTCAGGGCGGCCAGCCCCAGCATTTT. Amino acid sequence: CASSLDVGQGGQPQHF.

This clonotype was seen repeatedly, ten times or more. This chain joins TRBV7-2 and TRBJ2-4; 9 bases are a match to TRBD2. V dropped 2 bases and J dropped 9; count of bases not matched to a gene: 8. Germline loops: CDR1 SGHTA, CDR2 FQGNSA. The CDR3 is 15 amino acids. The CDR3 DNA reads as TGTGCCAGCAGCTTAAAGGCGGGGGGGCGTGGCATTCAGTACTTC. It yields the protein CASSLKAGGRGIQYF.

The table lists this clonotype with many counts. The chain joins TRBV10-3 to TRBJ1-5, with D perhaps TRBD1 (5 bases). Germline loops: CDR1 ENHRY, CDR2 SYGVKD. The CDR3 totals 15 residues. Trimming took 3 bases from V and 0 from J, leaving 9 bases between them. This CDR3 reads CAISEGGASNQPQHF. CDR3 DNA: TGTGCCATCAGTGAAGGAGGGGCTAGCAATCAGCCCCAGCATTTT.

This clonotype was seen ten or more times. The V call is TRBV12-3 or TRBV12-4, the J call TRBJ1-1, with D perhaps TRBD1 (6 bases). This CDR3 spans 13 amino acids. V was shortened by 8 bases and J by 5 bases, with 15 bases between the two germline ends. The CDR3 spells CASWRQEGTEAFF. As DNA, the CDR3 is TGTGCCAGCTGGAGACAGGAGGGTACTGAAGCTTTCTTT.

This rearrangement joins TRBV7-8 to TRBJ2-7; 12 bases are a match to TRBD2. Germline trimming cut 5 bases from V and 0 bases from J; bases unmatched to any gene: 2. The CDR3 contains 15 residues. CDR1 SGHVS and CDR2 FQNEAQ come from the germline V gene. The DNA of the CDR3 is TGTGCCAGCAGCCCGACTAGCGGGGGCTCCTACGAGCAGTACTTC. Amino acids: CASSPTSGGSYEQYF.

In its sample, this clonotype was seen many times. J is TRBJ2-5 and V is TRBV5-1; D is ambiguous. Germline assignment: CDR1 SGHRS and CDR2 YFSETQ. Trimming removed 0 bases at V and 2 bases at J, with 14 bases between. This CDR3 spans 16 amino acids. The CDR3 nucleotides are TGCGCCAGCAGCTTGGCCGTCGACACTCAGCAAGAGACCCAGTACTTC. It specifies CASSLAVDTQQETQYF. Supplemented by reference TRBV5-1 and TRBJ2-5, the full variable domain reads KAGVTQTPRYLIKTRGQQVTLSCSPISGHRSVSWYQQTPGQGLQFLFEYFSETQRNKGNFPGRFSGRQFSNSRSEMNVSTLELGDSALYLCASSLAVDTQQETQYFGPGTRLLVL.

This clonotype was recorded many times. The chain has TRBV2 and TRBJ2-5, with D unclear. The CDR3 runs to 14 residues. Trimming pared 5 bases from V and 4 bases from J, leaving 14 bases between. Germline values: CDR1 SNHLY, CDR2 FYNNEI. The CDR3 loop is CASSPRATGETQYF. CDR3 nucleotides: TGTGCCAGCAGTCCTCGAGCGACCGGAGAGACCCAGTACTTC.

This clonotype was observed at least ten times. The chain employs TRBV4-2 and TRBJ2-7; TRBD2 aligns across 10 bases. This CDR3 is built from 17 residues. CDR1 LGHNA and CDR2 YNFKEQ come from the germline V gene. V lost 8 bases, J lost 0 bases, and 13 bases stayed unmatched. The CDR3 DNA reads TGTGCCAGCGCGAAGGTAGCGGGGGGTTATGACTCCTACGAGCAGTACTTC. This sequence encodes CASAKVAGGYDSYEQYF.

This clonotype was counted many times. V and J are TRBV12-3 or TRBV12-4 and TRBJ1-1; 8 bases map to TRBD1. V was clipped by 5 bases and J by 1 base; unmatched bases: 6. The CDR3 extends over 15 amino acids. The CDR3 loop reads CASSAKGTGNTEAFF. In DNA form, the CDR3 reads TGTGCCAGCAGTGCGAAAGGGACAGGGAACACTGAAGCTTTCTTT.

Concerning this clonotype: Given a much more abundant clone one base away, this may be a read error. V is TRBV29-1 and J is TRBJ1-2; D uncertain. This CDR3 is 14 amino acids long. Per germline, CDR1 SQVTM and CDR2 ANQGSEA. The CDR3 region has the DNA TGCAGCGTTGTCGCCGTGGCAGGCCCCTATAGCTACACCTTC. Residues: CSVVAVAGPYSYTF.

The CDR3 sequence is CSVVRDPITDTQYF. Written as DNA, the CDR3 is TGCAGCGTTGTCAGGGACCCAATCACAGATACGCAGTATTTT. V is TRBV29-1 and J is TRBJ2-3; tentatively, D is TRBD1 or TRBD2 (5 bases each). This CDR3 comprises 14 residues. The V end lost 4 bases, the J end lost 2 bases, and 13 bases lay between the germline ends. Germline V gene sequence: CDR1 SQVTM, CDR2 ANQGSEA.

This clonotype was observed many times. This sequence joins TRBV7-2 and TRBJ1-5; D unclear. This CDR3 is built from 15 residues. Germline CDR1 reads SGHTA; CDR2 reads FQGNSA. V was trimmed by 2 bases and J by 0 bases, leaving 8 bases between them. The CDR3, as DNA: TGTGCCAGCAGCTTATCAGCTTATAGCAATCAGCCCCAGCATTTT. As protein: CASSLSAYSNQPQHF.

This clonotype was counted many times. This chain joins TRBV25-1 and TRBJ1-2, with D hard to call. Germline assignment: CDR1 MGHDK and CDR2 SYGVNS. The CDR3 consists of 13 residues. The V end lost 2 bases, the J end lost 8 bases, and 12 bases lay between the germline ends. In nucleotides, the CDR3 is TGTGCCAGCAGTGAAGTTGACAAGTACGGCTACACCTTC. Encoded protein: CASSEVDKYGYTF.

This clonotype has at least ten counts. The chain joins TRBV7-2 to TRBJ2-5, with D perhaps TRBD1 or TRBD2 (5 bases each). With 5 bases removed from V and 4 bases from J, the gap between germline ends came to 17 bases. The CDR3 has 15 residues. Germline CDR1 SGHTA, CDR2 FQGNSA. The CDR3, as DNA: TGTGCCAGCAGCCGTTCCGGGACGGTGGGAGAGACCCAGTACTTC. Translating gives CASSRSGTVGETQYF.

In this sample, this clonotype turned up many times. The chain has TRBV29-1 and TRBJ2-3; D not resolved. The V end was cut by 6 bases, the J end by 0 bases, with 10 bases between. From germline, CDR1 is SQVTM and CDR2 ANQGSEA. The CDR3 covers 13 residues. The CDR3 DNA is TGCAGCGTGGCATCGACTAGCACAGATACGCAGTATTTT. This translates into CSVASTSTDTQYF.

This clonotype was observed many times. The chain links TRBV29-1 to TRBJ2-1; D is uncertain. With 3 bases removed from V and 0 bases from J, the gap between germline ends came to 9 bases. The CDR3 length is 14 residues. Germline values: CDR1 SQVTM, CDR2 ANQGSEA. The CDR3 DNA follows: TGCAGCGTTGAGCTGGTAAGCTCCTACAATGAGCAGTTCTTC. Encoded protein: CSVELVSSYNEQFF.

The table lists this clonotype with many counts. The chain couples TRBV20-1 to TRBJ1-5, with D uncertain. V was cut by 1 base and J by 0 bases, with 4 bases left in between. The CDR3 totals 13 residues. CDR1 is DFQATT, CDR2 SNEGSKA, per germline (reference sequence). Here the CDR3 reads CSARGSSNQPQHF. CDR3 coding DNA: TGCAGTGCTAGAGGGAGTAGCAATCAGCCCCAGCATTTT.

This clonotype was observed many times. J is TRBJ1-2 and V is TRBV9, with D uncertain. From germline, CDR1 is SGDLS and CDR2 YYNGEE. The CDR3 runs 11 residues. Trimming shortened V by 3 bases and J by 5 bases, and 5 bases separated the two germline ends. CDR3 in DNA: TGTGCCAGCAGCGGACGTTATGGCTACACCTTC. Its translation: CASSGRYGYTF.

This clonotype turned up a few times. The chain combines TRBV5-5 with TRBJ1-2; a possible D gene is TRBD1 (6 bases). Germline lookup yields CDR1 SGHKS and CDR2 YYEKEE (reference sequence). The ends were cut back, 1 base at V and 4 bases at J, with 11 bases in the middle. The CDR3 is 14 residues long. CDR3 sequence reads: CASSLQGGAYGYTF. The CDR3 DNA sequence: TGTGCCAGCAGCTTGCAAGGGGGGGCCTATGGCTACACCTTC.

This clonotype was picked up many times. This chain connects TRBV9 to TRBJ2-5; 11 nucleotides align to TRBD1. Germline-derived CDR1 and CDR2 are SGDLS and YYNGEE. This CDR3 has 14 residues. Trimming at V came to 2 bases and at J to 4 bases, leaving 1 base not matched to a gene. CDR3 in amino acids: CASSVGQGGETQYF. CDR3 nucleotide sequence: TGTGCCAGCAGCGTGGGACAGGGGGGAGAGACCCAGTACTTC.

The rearrangement uses TRBV21-1 and TRBJ1-1; the D call of TRBD1 is as the table states it, not checked on the DNA. TRBV21-1 is designated a pseudogene. This CDR3 comprises 14 residues. The CDR3 sequence: CASSTWGVNTEAFF. CDR3 sequence (DNA): TGTGCCAGCAGCACTTGGGGGGTGAACACTGAAGCTTTCTTT.

In its sample, this clonotype was seen many times. The chain couples TRBV7-9 to TRBJ1-1; 7 bases agree with TRBD1. There are 16 residues in the CDR3. The germline CDR1 and CDR2 sequences are SEHNR and FQNEAQ (reference sequence). The V segment lost 6 bases and the J segment 0 bases; nucleotides outside the gene matches: 10. CDR3 sequence reads: CASRWNRGQLNTEAFF. CDR3 DNA: TGTGCCAGCAGATGGAATCGGGGACAGCTGAACACTGAAGCTTTCTTT. Full variable domain (rest looked up from reference TRBV7-9 and TRBJ1-1): DTGVSQNPRHKITKRGQNVTFRCDPISEHNRLYWYRQTLGQGPEFLTYFQNEAQLEKSRLLSDRFSAERPKGSFSTLEIQRTEQGDSAMYLCASRWNRGQLNTEAFFGQGTRLTVV.

This clonotype was counted ten times or more. The V call is TRBV9, the J call TRBJ2-1; 8 bases match TRBD2. J lost 8 bases, V lost 3 bases, and 10 bases had no gene match. The CDR3 sequence is 15 residues long. Germline loops: CDR1 SGDLS, CDR2 YYNGEE. The CDR3: CASSATSGPWDEQFF. The CDR3 region has the DNA TGTGCCAGCAGCGCCACTAGCGGCCCTTGGGATGAGCAGTTCTTC. Complete variable domain (other parts from reference TRBV9 and TRBJ2-1): DSGVTQTPKHLITATGQRVTLRCSPRSGDLSVYWYQQSLDQGLQFLIQYYNGEERAKGNILERFSAQQFPDLHSELNLSSLELGDSALYFCASSATSGPWDEQFFGPGTRLTVL.